Following are 12 T cell receptor beta chains from one sample sequenced in a study of CD8 T cells in Susac syndrome. RNA, at about 0.5 to 1 ug, was reverse transcribed with random hexamers. TCRdb reanalysed the immunoSEQ multiplex PCR reads using MiXCR and keeps one entry per CDR3 protein. The data show 250,000 to 350,000 distinct CDR3 sequences, with around 84% seen just once and 0.11% held by the top ten. Sequencing was performed on CD8+ T cells from PBMCs. The source of these receptors is a human donor with multiple sclerosis.

V is TRBV7-2 and J is TRBJ1-5; D is uncertain. In germline, CDR1 is SGHTA, CDR2 FQGNSA. CDR3 size: 17 residues. The V end was cut by 2 bases, the J end by 5 bases, with 19 bases between. The CDR3 nucleotides are TGTGCCAGCAGCTTATTCGTGGGGTTTCGGTCAGATCAGCCCCAGCATTTT. It encodes CASSLFVGFRSDQPQHF.

The chain recombines TRBV9 with TRBJ2-5; TRBD2 matches at 8 bases. This CDR3 has 14 residues. V lost 6 bases to trimming and J lost 2 bases; unmatched junction nucleotides: 6. Germline V gives CDR1 SGDLS, CDR2 YYNGEE. The CDR3 sequence is CASTREGDQETQYF. The CDR3 DNA reads as TGTGCCAGCACCCGGGAGGGGGATCAAGAGACCCAGTACTTC.

CDR3 in DNA: TGTGCCAGCAGCTGTCGGGTGAAGGGGGACACAGATACGCAGTATTTT. This sequence encodes CASSCRVKGDTDTQYF. The chain couples TRBV7-6 to TRBJ2-3; tentatively, D is TRBD1 (6 bases). V dropped 4 bases and J dropped 2 bases, with 16 bases sitting between them. The CDR3 is 16 amino acids. Germline V CDR1 and CDR2: SGHVS, FNYEAQ. Full variable domain (outside the CDR3, taken from reference TRBV7-6 and TRBJ2-3): GAGVSQSPRYKVTKRGQDVALRCDPISGHVSLYWYRQALGQGPEFLTYFNYEAQQDKSGLPNDRFSAERPEGSISTLTIQRTEQRDSAMYRCASSCRVKGDTDTQYFGPGTRLTVL.

J is TRBJ2-3 and V is TRBV7-9; TRBD2 matches 9 bases. The junction had 6 bases not matched to a gene; V was cut back by 8 bases and J by 3 bases. The length of the CDR3 is 14 residues. The V gene's germline CDR1 is SEHNR and CDR2 FQNEAQ (reference sequence). DNA for the CDR3: TGTGCCAGCGAAGCGGGAGGTCTAACAGATACGCAGTATTTT. Translating gives CASEAGGLTDTQYF.

This clonotype was seen a few times. V and J are TRBV11-2 and TRBJ1-5; D ambiguous. This CDR3 spans 12 amino acids. With 1 base removed from V and 8 bases from J, the gap between germline ends came to 6 bases. Germline CDR1 and CDR2: SGHAT and FQNNGV. CDR3 nucleotides: TGTGCCAGCAGCTTAGGGACGAAGCCCCAGCATTTT. This codes for CASSLGTKPQHF.

This chain joins TRBV27 and TRBJ2-2; D uncertain. V was cut by 3 bases and J by 4 bases, with 9 bases left in between. CDR3 length: 14 amino acids. Germline CDR1 MNHEY, CDR2 SMNVEV (reference sequence). CDR3 sequence reads: CASSFGSGTGELFF. CDR3 bases: TGTGCCAGCAGTTTTGGGTCGGGCACCGGGGAGCTGTTTTTT.

This chain uses TRBV5-6 with TRBJ2-7; D not certain. V was shortened by 7 bases and J by 0 bases, with 11 bases between the two germline ends. Germline CDR1 and CDR2: SGHDT and YYEEEE. This CDR3 contains 13 residues. The CDR3 reads CASEVGSSYEQYF. The CDR3 DNA is TGTGCCAGCGAGGTAGGGTCCTCCTACGAGCAGTACTTC.

This chain joins TRBV4-2 and TRBJ1-1; a weak D match, TRBD1 (5 bases). Trimming left V 0 bases short and J 0 bases short, with 11 bases between. This CDR3 spans 16 amino acids. Germline V lookup: CDR1 LGHNA, CDR2 YNFKEQ. This CDR3 is CASSQDPGTVNTEAFF. CDR3 nucleotides: TGTGCCAGCAGCCAAGATCCGGGGACTGTGAACACTGAAGCTTTCTTT.

This rearrangement joins TRBV19 to TRBJ1-1, with D uncertain. The CDR3 totals 13 residues. The germline gives CDR1 LNHDA, CDR2 SQIVND (reference sequence). The ends were cut back, 6 bases at V and 0 bases at J, with 8 bases in the middle. CDR3 coding DNA: TGTGCCAGTAGAGATTGGTTGAACACTGAAGCTTTCTTT. The encoded protein is CASRDWLNTEAFF.

V is TRBV2 and J is TRBJ2-7; D ambiguous. Germline assignment: CDR1 SNHLY and CDR2 FYNNEI. V lost 4 bases and J 7 bases, leaving 14 bases between the germline ends. The CDR3 spans 13 residues. The CDR3 coding sequence is TGTGCCAGCAGTGGAGCCCTCCCCCGGGAGCAGTACTTC. It yields the protein CASSGALPREQYF. Together with reference TRBV2 and TRBJ2-7, the CDR3 gives the full variable domain: EPEVTQTPSHQVTQMGQEVILRCVPISNHLYFYWYRQILGQKVEFLVSFYNNEISEKSEIFDDQFSVERPDGSNFTLKIRSTKLEDSAMYFCASSGALPREQYFGPGTRLTVT.

The chain combines TRBV9 with TRBJ2-7, with 9 bases aligning to TRBD1. V shed 2 bases and J 4 bases; nucleotides not matched to a gene: 7. This CDR3 region has 15 residues. Germline V gene lookup returns CDR1 SGDLS and CDR2 YYNGEE. The CDR3 DNA reads as TGTGCCAGCAGCGTCACCGGGACAGGGAATTACGAGCAGTACTTC. Protein: CASSVTGTGNYEQYF.

The chain joins TRBV29-1 to TRBJ1-2, with D unclear. The V gene's germline CDR1 is SQVTM and CDR2 ANQGSEA. This CDR3 is built from 10 residues. CDR3 in DNA: TGCAGTGTCCGTCTGGGAGGCTACACCTTC. Translation: CSVRLGGYTF.